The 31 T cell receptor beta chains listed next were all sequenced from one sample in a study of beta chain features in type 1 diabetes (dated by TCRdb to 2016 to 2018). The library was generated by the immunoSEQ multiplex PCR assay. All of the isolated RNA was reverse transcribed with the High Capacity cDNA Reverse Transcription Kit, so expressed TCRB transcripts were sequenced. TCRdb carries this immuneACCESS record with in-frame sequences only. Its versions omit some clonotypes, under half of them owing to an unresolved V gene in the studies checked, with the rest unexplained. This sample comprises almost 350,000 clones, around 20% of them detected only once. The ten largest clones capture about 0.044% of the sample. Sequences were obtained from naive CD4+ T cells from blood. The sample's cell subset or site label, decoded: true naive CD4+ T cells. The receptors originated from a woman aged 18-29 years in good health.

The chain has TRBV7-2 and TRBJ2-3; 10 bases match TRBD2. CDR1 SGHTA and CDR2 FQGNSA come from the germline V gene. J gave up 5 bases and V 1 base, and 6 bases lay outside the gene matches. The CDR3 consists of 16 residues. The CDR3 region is CASSLGLAGVQDTQYF. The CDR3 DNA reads TGTGCCAGCAGCTTAGGGCTAGCGGGAGTACAAGATACGCAGTATTTT.

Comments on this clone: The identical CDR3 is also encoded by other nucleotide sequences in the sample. CDR3 sequence reads: CASSLGSSGGTDTQYF. The CDR3 DNA is TGCGCCAGCAGCTTGGGGTCTAGCGGAGGCACAGATACGCAGTATTTT. The rearrangement joins TRBV5-1 to TRBJ2-3; TRBD2 matches at 7 bases. The V gene end was trimmed by 0 bases and the J gene end by 1 base; junction bases not matched to a gene: 5. The length of the CDR3 is 16 residues. CDR1 SGHRS and CDR2 YFSETQ come from the germline V gene.

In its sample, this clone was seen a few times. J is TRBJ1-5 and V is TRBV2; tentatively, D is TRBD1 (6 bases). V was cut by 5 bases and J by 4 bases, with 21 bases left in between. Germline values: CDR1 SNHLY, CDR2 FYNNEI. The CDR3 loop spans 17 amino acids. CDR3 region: CASSTGFYPKRNQPQHF. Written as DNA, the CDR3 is TGTGCCAGCAGTACAGGGTTTTATCCAAAAAGGAATCAGCCCCAGCATTTT.

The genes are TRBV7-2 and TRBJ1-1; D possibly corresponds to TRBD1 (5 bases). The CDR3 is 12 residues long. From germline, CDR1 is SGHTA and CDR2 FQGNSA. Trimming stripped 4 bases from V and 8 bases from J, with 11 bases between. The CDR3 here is CASSSGVREAFF. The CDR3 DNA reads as TGTGCCAGCAGCTCGGGGGTCCGGGAAGCTTTCTTT.

The CDR3, as DNA: TGTGCCTGGAGTGTAGGGGGTTCTAGAAACACCATATATTTT. Translation gives CAWSVGGSRNTIYF. The V gene is TRBV30, the J gene TRBJ1-3; D may be TRBD1 (6 bases). Germline-derived CDR1 and CDR2 are GTSNPN and SVGIG (reference sequence). The CDR3 totals 14 residues. The V gene lost 0 bases and the J gene lost 5 bases, with 11 bases spanning the gap.

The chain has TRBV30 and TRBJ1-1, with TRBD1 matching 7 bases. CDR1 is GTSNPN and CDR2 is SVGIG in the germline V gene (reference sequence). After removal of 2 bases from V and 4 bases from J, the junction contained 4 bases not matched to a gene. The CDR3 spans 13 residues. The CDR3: CAWSYRGPTEAFF. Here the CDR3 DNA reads TGTGCCTGGAGTTACAGGGGCCCCACTGAAGCTTTCTTT.

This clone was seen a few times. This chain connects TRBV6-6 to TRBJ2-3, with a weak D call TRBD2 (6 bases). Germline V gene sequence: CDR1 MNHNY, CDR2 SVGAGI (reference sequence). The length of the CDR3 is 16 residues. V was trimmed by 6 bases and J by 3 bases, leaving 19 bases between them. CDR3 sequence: CASSPAGGADTDTQYF. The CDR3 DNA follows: TGTGCCAGCAGCCCCGCAGGAGGGGCCGATACAGATACGCAGTATTTT.

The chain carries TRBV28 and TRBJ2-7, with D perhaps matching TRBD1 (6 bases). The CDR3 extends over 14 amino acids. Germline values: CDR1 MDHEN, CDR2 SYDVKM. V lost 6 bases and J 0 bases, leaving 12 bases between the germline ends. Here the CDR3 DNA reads TGTGCCAGCAGCCCCACAGGGAGCTCCTACGAGCAGTACTTC. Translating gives CASSPTGSSYEQYF.

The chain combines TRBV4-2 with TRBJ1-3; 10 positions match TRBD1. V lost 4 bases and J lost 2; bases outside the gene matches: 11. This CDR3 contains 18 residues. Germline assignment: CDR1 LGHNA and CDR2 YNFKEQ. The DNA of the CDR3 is TGTGCCAGCAGCCGAGGACAGGGGGAGATAACAACTGGAAACACCATATATTTT. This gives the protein CASSRGQGEITTGNTIYF.

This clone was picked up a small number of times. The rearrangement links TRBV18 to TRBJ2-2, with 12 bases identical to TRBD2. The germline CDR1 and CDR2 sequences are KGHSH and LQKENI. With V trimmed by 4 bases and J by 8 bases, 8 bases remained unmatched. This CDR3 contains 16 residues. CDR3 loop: CASSRGLAGSGGELFF. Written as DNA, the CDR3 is TGTGCCAGCTCACGTGGACTAGCGGGATCTGGAGGGGAGCTGTTTTTT.

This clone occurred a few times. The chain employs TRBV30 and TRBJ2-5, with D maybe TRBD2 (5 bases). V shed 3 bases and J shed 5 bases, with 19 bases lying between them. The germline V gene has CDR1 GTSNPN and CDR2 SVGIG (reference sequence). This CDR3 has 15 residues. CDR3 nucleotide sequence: TGTGCCTGGAGCGGAGGACTCCAACCGGGGGAGACCCAGTACTTC. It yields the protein CAWSGGLQPGETQYF. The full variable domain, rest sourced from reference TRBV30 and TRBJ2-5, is SQTIHQWPATLVQPVGSPLSLECTVEGTSNPNLYWYRQAAGRGLQLLFYSVGIGQISSEVPQNLSASRPQDRQFILSSKKLLLSDSGFYLCAWSGGLQPGETQYFGPGTRLLVL.

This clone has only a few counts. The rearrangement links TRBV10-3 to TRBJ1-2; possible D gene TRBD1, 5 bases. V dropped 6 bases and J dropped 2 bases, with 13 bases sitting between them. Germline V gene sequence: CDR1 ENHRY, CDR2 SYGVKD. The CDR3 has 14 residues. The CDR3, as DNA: TGTGCCATCAGGGGGGAGGGGATGAACTATGGCTACACCTTC. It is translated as CAIRGEGMNYGYTF.

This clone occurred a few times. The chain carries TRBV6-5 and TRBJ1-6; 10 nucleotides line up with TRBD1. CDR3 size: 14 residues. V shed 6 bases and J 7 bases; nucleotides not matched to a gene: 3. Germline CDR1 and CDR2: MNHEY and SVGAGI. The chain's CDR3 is CASSWDRGNSPLHF. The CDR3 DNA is TGTGCCAGCAGCTGGGACAGGGGAAATTCACCCCTCCACTTT.

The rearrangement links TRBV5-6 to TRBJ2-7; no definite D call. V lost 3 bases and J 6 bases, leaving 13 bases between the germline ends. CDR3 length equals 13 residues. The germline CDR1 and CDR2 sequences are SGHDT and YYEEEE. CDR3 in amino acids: CASSYTQSGEQYF. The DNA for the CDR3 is TGTGCCAGCAGCTACACCCAGTCTGGCGAGCAGTACTTC.

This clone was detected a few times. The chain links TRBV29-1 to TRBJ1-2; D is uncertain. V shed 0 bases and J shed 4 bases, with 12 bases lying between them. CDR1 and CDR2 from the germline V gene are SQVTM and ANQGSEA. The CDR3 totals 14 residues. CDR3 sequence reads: CSVEDTRVGYGYTF. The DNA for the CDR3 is TGCAGCGTTGAAGATACGAGGGTGGGCTATGGCTACACCTTC.

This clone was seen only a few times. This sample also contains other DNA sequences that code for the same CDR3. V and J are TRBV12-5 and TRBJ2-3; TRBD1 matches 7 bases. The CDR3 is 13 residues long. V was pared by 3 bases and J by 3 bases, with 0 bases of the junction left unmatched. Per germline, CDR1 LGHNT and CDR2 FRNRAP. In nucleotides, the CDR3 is TGTGCTAGTGGTTTCAGGGGGACAGATACGCAGTATTTT. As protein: CASGFRGTDTQYF.

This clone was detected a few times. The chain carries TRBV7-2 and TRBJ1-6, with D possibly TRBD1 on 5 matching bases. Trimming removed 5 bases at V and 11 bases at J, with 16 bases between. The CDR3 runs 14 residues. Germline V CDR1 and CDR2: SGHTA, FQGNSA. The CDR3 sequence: CASSPRRWGAPLHF. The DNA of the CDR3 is TGTGCCAGCAGCCCGAGACGTTGGGGGGCACCCCTCCACTTT. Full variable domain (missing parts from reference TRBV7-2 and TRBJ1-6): GAGVSQSPSNKVTEKGKDVELRCDPISGHTALYWYRQSLGQGLEFLIYFQGNSAPDKSGLPSDRFSAERTGGSVSTLTIQRTQQEDSAVYLCASSPRRWGAPLHFGNGTRLTVT.

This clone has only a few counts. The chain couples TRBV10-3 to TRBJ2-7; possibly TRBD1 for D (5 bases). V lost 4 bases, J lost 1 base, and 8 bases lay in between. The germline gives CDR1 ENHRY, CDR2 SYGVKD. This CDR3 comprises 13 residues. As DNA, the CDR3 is TGTGCCATCAGTGGGGCAGGGTCCTACGAGCAGTACTTC. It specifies CAISGAGSYEQYF.

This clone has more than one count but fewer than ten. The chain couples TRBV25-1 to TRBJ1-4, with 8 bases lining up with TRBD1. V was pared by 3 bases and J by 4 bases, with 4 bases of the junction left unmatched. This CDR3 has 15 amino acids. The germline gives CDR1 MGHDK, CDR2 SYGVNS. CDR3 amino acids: CASSESGQGNEKLFF. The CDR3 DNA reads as TGTGCCAGCAGTGAGTCCGGACAGGGTAATGAAAAACTGTTTTTT.

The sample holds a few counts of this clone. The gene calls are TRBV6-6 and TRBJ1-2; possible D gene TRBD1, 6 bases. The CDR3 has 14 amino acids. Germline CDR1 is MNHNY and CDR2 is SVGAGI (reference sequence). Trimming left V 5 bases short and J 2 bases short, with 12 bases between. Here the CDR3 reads CASSNREGNYGYTF. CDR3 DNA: TGTGCCAGCAGTAACAGGGAGGGGAACTATGGCTACACCTTC.

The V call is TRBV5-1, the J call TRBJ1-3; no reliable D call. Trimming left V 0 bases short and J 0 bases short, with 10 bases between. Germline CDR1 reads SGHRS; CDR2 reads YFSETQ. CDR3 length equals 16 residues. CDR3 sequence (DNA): TGCGCCAGCAGCTTGGGATCTACCGTCTCTGGAAACACCATATATTTT. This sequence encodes CASSLGSTVSGNTIYF.

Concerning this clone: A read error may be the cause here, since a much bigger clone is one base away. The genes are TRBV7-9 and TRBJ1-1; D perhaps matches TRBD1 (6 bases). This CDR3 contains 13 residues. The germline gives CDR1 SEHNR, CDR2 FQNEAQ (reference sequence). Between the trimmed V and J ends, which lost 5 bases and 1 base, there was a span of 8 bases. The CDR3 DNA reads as TGTGCCAGCAGCGAACAGGGGAACACTGAAGCTTTCTTT. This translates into CASSEQGNTEAFF.

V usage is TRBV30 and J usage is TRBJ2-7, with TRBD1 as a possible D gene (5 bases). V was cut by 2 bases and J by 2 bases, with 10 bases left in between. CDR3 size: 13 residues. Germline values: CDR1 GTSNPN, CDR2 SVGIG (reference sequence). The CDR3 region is CAWSKRTTYEQYF. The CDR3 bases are TGTGCCTGGAGTAAAAGGACAACCTACGAGCAGTACTTC.

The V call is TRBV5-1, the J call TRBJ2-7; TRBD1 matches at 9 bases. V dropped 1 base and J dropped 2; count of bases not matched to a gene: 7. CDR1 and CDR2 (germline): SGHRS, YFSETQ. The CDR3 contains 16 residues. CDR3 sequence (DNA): TGCGCCAGCAGCTTGCCGGGGACAGGGATCCCCTACGAGCAGTACTTC. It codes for CASSLPGTGIPYEQYF.

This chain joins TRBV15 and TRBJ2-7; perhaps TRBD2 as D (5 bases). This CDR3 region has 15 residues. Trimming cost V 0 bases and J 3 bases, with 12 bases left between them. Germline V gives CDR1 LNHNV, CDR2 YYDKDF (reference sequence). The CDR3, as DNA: TGTGCCACCAGCAGAGATTATGGACTTAACTACGAGCAGTACTTC. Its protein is CATSRDYGLNYEQYF.

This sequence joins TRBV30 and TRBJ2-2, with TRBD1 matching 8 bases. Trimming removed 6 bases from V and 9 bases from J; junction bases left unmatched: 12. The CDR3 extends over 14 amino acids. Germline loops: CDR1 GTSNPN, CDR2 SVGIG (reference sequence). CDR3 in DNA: TGTGCCTGTAACCCGGGACAGGCCATCAGGGAGCTGTTTTTT. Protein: CACNPGQAIRELFF.

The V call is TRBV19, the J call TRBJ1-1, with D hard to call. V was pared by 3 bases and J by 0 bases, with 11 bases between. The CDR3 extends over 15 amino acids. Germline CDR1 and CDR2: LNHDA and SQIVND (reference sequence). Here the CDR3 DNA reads TGTGCCAGTAGTATCGAGGCACCTTTGAACACTGAAGCTTTCTTT. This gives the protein CASSIEAPLNTEAFF.

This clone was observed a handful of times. CDR3 sequence (DNA): TGCAGCGTTAATTTTGGACAGGGTGGCCATGAGCAGTTCTTC. Translating gives CSVNFGQGGHEQFF. The chain couples TRBV29-1 to TRBJ2-1; the match to TRBD1 covers 8 bases. This CDR3 comprises 14 residues. J gave up 8 bases and V 5 bases, and 11 bases lay outside the gene matches. Looked up from germline, CDR1 is SQVTM and CDR2 is ANQGSEA.

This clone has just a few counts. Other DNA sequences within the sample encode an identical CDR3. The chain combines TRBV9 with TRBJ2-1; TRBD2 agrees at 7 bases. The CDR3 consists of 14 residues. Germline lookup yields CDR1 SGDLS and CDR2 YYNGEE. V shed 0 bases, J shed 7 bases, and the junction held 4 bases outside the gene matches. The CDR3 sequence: CASSVGVAGNEQFF. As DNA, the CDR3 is TGTGCCAGCAGCGTAGGCGTAGCGGGTAATGAGCAGTTCTTC.

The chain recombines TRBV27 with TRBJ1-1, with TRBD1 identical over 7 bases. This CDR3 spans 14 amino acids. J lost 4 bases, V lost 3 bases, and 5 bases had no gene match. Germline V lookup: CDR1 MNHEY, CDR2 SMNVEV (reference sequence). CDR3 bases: TGTGCCAGCAGTTTCCGCGGGACAGTCACTGAAGCTTTCTTT. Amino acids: CASSFRGTVTEAFF.

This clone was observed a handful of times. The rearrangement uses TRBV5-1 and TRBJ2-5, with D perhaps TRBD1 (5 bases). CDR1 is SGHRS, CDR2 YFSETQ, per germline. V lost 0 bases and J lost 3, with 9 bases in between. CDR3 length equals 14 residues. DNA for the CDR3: TGCGCCAGCAGCTTGGACAGGACCAAAGAGACCCAGTACTTC. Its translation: CASSLDRTKETQYF.